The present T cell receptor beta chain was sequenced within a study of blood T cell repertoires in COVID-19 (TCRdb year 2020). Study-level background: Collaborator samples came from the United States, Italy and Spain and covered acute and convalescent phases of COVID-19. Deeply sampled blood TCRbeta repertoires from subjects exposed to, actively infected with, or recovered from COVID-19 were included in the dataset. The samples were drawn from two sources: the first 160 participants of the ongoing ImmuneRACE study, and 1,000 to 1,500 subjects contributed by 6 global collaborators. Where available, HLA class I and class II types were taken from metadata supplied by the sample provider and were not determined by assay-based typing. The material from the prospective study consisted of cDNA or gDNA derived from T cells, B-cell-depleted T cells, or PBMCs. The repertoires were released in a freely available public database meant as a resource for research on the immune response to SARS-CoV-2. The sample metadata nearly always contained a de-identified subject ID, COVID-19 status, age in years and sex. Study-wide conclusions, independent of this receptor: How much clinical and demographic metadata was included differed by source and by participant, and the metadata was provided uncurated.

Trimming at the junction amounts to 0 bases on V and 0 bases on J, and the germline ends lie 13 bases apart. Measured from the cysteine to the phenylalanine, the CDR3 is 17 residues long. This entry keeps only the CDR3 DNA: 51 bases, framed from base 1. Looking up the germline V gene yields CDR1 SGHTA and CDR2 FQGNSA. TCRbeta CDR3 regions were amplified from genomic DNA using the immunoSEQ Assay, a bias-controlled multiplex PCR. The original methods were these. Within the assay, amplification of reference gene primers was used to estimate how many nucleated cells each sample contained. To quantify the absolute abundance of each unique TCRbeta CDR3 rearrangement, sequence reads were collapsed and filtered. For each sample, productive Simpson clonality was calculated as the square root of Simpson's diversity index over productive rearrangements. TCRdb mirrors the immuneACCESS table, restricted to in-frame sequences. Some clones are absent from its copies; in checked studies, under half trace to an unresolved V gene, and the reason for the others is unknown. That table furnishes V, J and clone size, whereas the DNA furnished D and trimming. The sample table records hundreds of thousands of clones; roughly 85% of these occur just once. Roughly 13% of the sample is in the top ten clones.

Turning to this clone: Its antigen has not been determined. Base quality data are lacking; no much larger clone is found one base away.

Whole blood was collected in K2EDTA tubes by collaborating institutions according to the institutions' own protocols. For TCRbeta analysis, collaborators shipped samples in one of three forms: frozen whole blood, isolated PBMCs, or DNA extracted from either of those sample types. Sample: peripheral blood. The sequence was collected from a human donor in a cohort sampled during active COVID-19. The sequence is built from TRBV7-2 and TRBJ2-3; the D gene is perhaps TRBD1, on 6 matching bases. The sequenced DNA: TGTGCCAGCAGCTTAGCGCCCAACAGGGCTAGCACAGATACGCAGTATTTT. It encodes CASSLAPNRASTDTQYF.